The rows below give T cell receptor beta chains drawn from one sample of a study of blood T cell repertoires in COVID-19. The assay was immunoSEQ multiplex PCR, and TCRdb's table has in-frame clones only and misses some. The top ten clones hold roughly 3.6% of a sample with 60,000 to 85,000 clones, 70% to 90% of them seen once. The sequencing input was peripheral blood. These receptors originate from a woman aged 45 to 65 with COVID-19, enrolled during active disease. Both conserved end residues are trimmed from each CDR3. Fields, in order: clone size, V gene, CDR3 protein. The listing skips clone size in some rows; elsewhere it reads once, few, many or a size class.

abundance: -; v_gene: TRBV7-2; CDR3aa: ASSSAVRYEQY
abundance: once; v_gene: TRBV5-4; CDR3aa: ASSPNSGANVLT
abundance: -; v_gene: TRBV20-1; CDR3aa: SAPDRKGKF
abundance: -; v_gene: TRBV14; CDR3aa: ASSQVFRNLGREKETQY
abundance: -; v_gene: TRBV12-3/TRBV12-4; CDR3aa: ASSATRSEQF
abundance: -; v_gene: TRBV28; CDR3aa: ASNVAGGREQY
abundance: -; v_gene: TRBV10-3; CDR3aa: AISEEGYGGSSNEQY
abundance: -; v_gene: TRBV6-5; CDR3aa: ACKGGAGELF
abundance: -; v_gene: TRBV6-2/TRBV6-3; CDR3aa: ASSYPTFQDRDSNQPQH
abundance: -; v_gene: TRBV5-1; CDR3aa: ASSLGTDSMLTEAF
abundance: -; v_gene: TRBV20-1; CDR3aa: SANGYNEQF
abundance: -; v_gene: TRBV15; CDR3aa: ATSRDKFGGRGVSDEQF
abundance: once; v_gene: TRBV11-2; CDR3aa: ASSLVLGGNEQF
abundance: -; v_gene: TRBV6-6; CDR3aa: ASSGQGTGNTIY
abundance: once; v_gene: TRBV2; CDR3aa: ASSLTGRNYGYT
abundance: -; v_gene: TRBV10-2; CDR3aa: ASSESTGQPVHNEQF
abundance: -; v_gene: TRBV7-2; CDR3aa: ASSSWGEKDIQY
abundance: few; v_gene: TRBV6-6; CDR3aa: ASSTTGANQPQH
abundance: -; v_gene: TRBV30; CDR3aa: ACASGSSFNEQY
abundance: -; v_gene: TRBV12-3/TRBV12-4; CDR3aa: ASRIQGTNEQF
abundance: once; v_gene: TRBV6-1; CDR3aa: ASSEGDRVQQY
abundance: -; v_gene: TRBV12-3/TRBV12-4; CDR3aa: ASSYRSPREQY
abundance: -; v_gene: TRBV3-1/TRBV3-2; CDR3aa: ASSQDPTSGIGADTQY
abundance: -; v_gene: TRBV4-3; CDR3aa: ASSPRVAGVGGQETQY
abundance: -; v_gene: TRBV21-1; CDR3aa: ASSKAPRSGLRNTEAF
abundance: -; v_gene: TRBV2; CDR3aa: ASTRLAGGLGSYQF
abundance: -; v_gene: TRBV30; CDR3aa: AGGRGGDSNQPQH
abundance: -; v_gene: TRBV10-1; CDR3aa: ASSQGLTSEQY
abundance: few; v_gene: TRBV12-3/TRBV12-4; CDR3aa: ASSFENQPQH
abundance: -; v_gene: TRBV18; CDR3aa: ASSFQGENTEAF
abundance: -; v_gene: TRBV5-1; CDR3aa: ASSLQGINEKLF
abundance: -; v_gene: TRBV19; CDR3aa: ASRGRAGTDTQY
abundance: -; v_gene: TRBV19; CDR3aa: ASSVTRRETQY
abundance: -; v_gene: TRBV18; CDR3aa: ASSPPVGGSSTDTQY
abundance: once; v_gene: TRBV19; CDR3aa: ASSGQGLSYT
abundance: -; v_gene: TRBV29-1; CDR3aa: SAHRTRGGAYEQY
abundance: -; v_gene: TRBV5-4; CDR3aa: ASSAGGGHQETQY
abundance: -; v_gene: TRBV5-4; CDR3aa: ASSWSGTSYEQY
abundance: -; v_gene: TRBV19; CDR3aa: ASSPGRQTQY
abundance: -; v_gene: TRBV28; CDR3aa: ASSPGLQGYT
abundance: -; v_gene: TRBV12-2; CDR3aa: ASRFYQAGETVGTYEQY
abundance: -; v_gene: TRBV7-3; CDR3aa: ASSLEGGGTGELF
abundance: once; v_gene: TRBV11-3; CDR3aa: ASSLVLAGDFHEQF
abundance: -; v_gene: TRBV5-5; CDR3aa: ASSKGLAAYNEQF
abundance: -; v_gene: TRBV19; CDR3aa: ASTQLRANTGELF